A selection of T cell receptor beta chains follows, all from one sample in a study of T-cell memory formation after mild COVID-19. TCRdb reanalysed the 5' RACE reads using MiXCR and keeps one entry per CDR3 protein. The sample carries hundreds of thousands of distinct CDR3 sequences, roughly 20% recorded once. The sequencing input was PBMCs or a T cell subset sorted from them (not recorded which). Receptors were obtained from an adult woman who had mild COVID-19 (a few samples of this study predate the infection). Cell type and time point are not known. Both conserved end residues are part of each CDR3.

TRBJ1-2 TRBV5-1 CASSLLGQGSYGYTF
TRBJ1-5 TRBV12-3/TRBV12-4 CASSSVGEDQPQHF
TRBJ2-7 TRBV12-3/TRBV12-4 CASRRGTGFSYEQYF
TRBJ2-1 TRBV7-9 CASSLVRWSYNEQFF
TRBJ2-5 TRBV12-3/TRBV12-4 CASRLGGRGETQYF
TRBJ2-3 TRBV19 CASRVFGGSTDTQYF
TRBJ1-1 TRBV27 CASRSPAGRETEAFF
TRBJ2-1 TRBV4-1 CASSQDGTSPPFF
TRBJ2-6 TRBV5-5 CASSLAWSGGANVLTF
TRBJ1-5 TRBV7-2 CASSSRGGSNQPQHF
TRBJ2-3 TRBV18 CASSPPEGVTDTQYF
TRBJ2-5 TRBV20-1 CSARTGGGETQYF
TRBJ2-1 TRBV5-1 CASSLYRDEQFF
TRBJ2-5 TRBV2 CASGLAGTIYETQYF
TRBJ1-4 TRBV3-1 CASSHRTDEKLFF
TRBJ2-3 TRBV20-1 CSASSGGASTDTQYF
TRBJ1-2 TRBV25-1 CASSEWGTGLNGYTF
TRBJ2-3 TRBV7-2 CASSLAGPAPDTQYF